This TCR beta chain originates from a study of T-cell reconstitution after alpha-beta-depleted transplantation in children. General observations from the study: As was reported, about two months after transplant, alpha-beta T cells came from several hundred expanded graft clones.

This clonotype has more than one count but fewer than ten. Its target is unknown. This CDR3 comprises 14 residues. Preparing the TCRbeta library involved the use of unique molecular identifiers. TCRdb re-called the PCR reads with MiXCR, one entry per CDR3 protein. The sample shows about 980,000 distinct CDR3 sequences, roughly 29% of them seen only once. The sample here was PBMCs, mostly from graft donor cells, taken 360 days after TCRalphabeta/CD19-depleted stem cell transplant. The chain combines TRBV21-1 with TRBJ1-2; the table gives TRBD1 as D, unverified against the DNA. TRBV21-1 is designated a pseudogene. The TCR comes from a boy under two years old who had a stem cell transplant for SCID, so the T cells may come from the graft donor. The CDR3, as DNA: TGTGCCAGCAGCAAAGGATGGGGCGTCTGTGGCTACACCTTC. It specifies CASSKGWGVCGYTF.